This T cell receptor (beta chain) was sequenced in a study of tissue T cells after allogeneic stem cell transplantation. This clone was found once. The genes and germline here are from mouse. The read comes to an end 1 residue before the CDR3 does, leaving the germline J gene to fill in the end. TCRdb keeps only in-frame clones here, not all; method: immunoSEQ multiplex PCR. This sample has about 48,000 clones, with roughly 73% found just once. Per the germline V gene, CDR1 is KGHTA and CDR2 is FRNEEI. Losses at the gene ends were 2 bases for V and 4 bases for J; bases not matched to a gene: 7. The CDR3 runs 16 residues.

The sequenced material came from sorted cells pooled from one or two spleens. The receptor was derived from a pool of C57BL/6 mice in good health. The chain uses TRBV24 and TRBJ2-1; 8 nucleotides match TRBD2. CDR3: CASSLRLGGGYAEQFF. CDR3 bases read: TGTGCCAGCAGTCTGAGGCTGGGGGGTGGGTATGCTGAGCAGTTC.